The 19 T cell receptor beta chains given below trace back to one sample, sequenced in a study of cytomegalovirus exposure and HLA in healthy donors. With 60 Vbeta and 13 Jbeta primers, the PCR was carried out. Clones were sequenced by immunoSEQ multiplex PCR, and TCRdb holds only the in-frame ones, with some missing. The data hold approximately 150,000 clones, with more than 70% observed a single time. Sequenced sample: PBMCs. These receptors all come from a male donor in good health and CMV-seronegative.

Here the CDR3 DNA reads TGTGCCAGCAGCTTAGATAGCGGGAGGCCGGATACGCAGTATTTT. Translation gives CASSLDSGRPDTQYF. The chain combines TRBV7-2 with TRBJ2-3; 10 nucleotides match TRBD2. Germline V gene sequence: CDR1 SGHTA, CDR2 FQGNSA. The junction had 4 bases not matched to a gene; V was cut back by 1 base and J by 6 bases. This CDR3 contains 15 residues.

The J gene is TRBJ1-4, the V gene TRBV19, with 10 bases aligning to TRBD1. The CDR3 has 15 amino acids. V lost 4 bases, J lost 8 bases, and 7 bases stayed unmatched. Germline values: CDR1 LNHDA, CDR2 SQIVND (reference sequence). Written as DNA, the CDR3 is TGTGCCAGTAGTAGGGACAGGGGCCCTCTCGAAAAACTGTTTTTT. Protein: CASSRDRGPLEKLFF.

The chain couples TRBV9 to TRBJ2-6, with D possibly TRBD2 on 6 matching bases. V shed 2 bases and J shed 2 bases, with 11 bases lying between them. The CDR3 is 16 residues long. Germline V gene sequence: CDR1 SGDLS, CDR2 YYNGEE. The CDR3 DNA follows: TGTGCCAGCAGCGTCGTGGGGGGTACTGGGGCCAACGTCCTGACTTTC. Amino acid sequence: CASSVVGGTGANVLTF.

This sequence joins TRBV10-3 and TRBJ1-3; no definite D call. Germline-derived CDR1 and CDR2 are ENHRY and SYGVKD. Between the trimmed V and J ends, which lost 7 bases and 0 bases, there was a span of 16 bases. The length of the CDR3 is 16 residues. CDR3 protein: CAITPSGAFSGNTIYF. DNA for the CDR3: TGTGCCATCACCCCCTCGGGAGCTTTCTCTGGAAACACCATATATTTT.

The chain employs TRBV5-6 and TRBJ1-4; TRBD1 aligns across 10 bases. The CDR3 totals 15 residues. The V gene's germline CDR1 is SGHDT and CDR2 YYEEEE. V shed 4 bases and J 11 bases; nucleotides not matched to a gene: 11. CDR3 DNA sequence: TGTGCCAGCAGCAGACCGGGACAGGGGATTTGGAAACTGTTTTTT. It encodes CASSRPGQGIWKLFF.

As DNA, the CDR3 is TGCGCCAGCAGCCAAGGGGCGGGACTAGCGGGAAAGCAGTACTTC. Amino acids: CASSQGAGLAGKQYF. This chain links TRBV4-3 with TRBJ2-7; 13 bases match TRBD2. This CDR3 spans 15 amino acids. Germline V lookup: CDR1 LGHNA, CDR2 YSLEER. Trimming at V came to 1 base and at J to 8 bases, leaving 5 bases not matched to a gene.

The chain links TRBV15 to TRBJ2-3; D is undetermined. Trimming removed 0 bases from V and 0 bases from J, with 13 bases in between. Germline lookup yields CDR1 LNHNV and CDR2 YYDKDF (reference sequence). This CDR3 is 17 amino acids long. The CDR3 region has the DNA TGTGCCACCAGCAGAGATCCTTCTAGATATAGCACAGATACGCAGTATTTT. Protein sequence: CATSRDPSRYSTDTQYF.

The CDR3 region is CSVEGGLAGANYNEQFF. The CDR3 region has the DNA TGCAGCGTTGAGGGAGGACTAGCGGGAGCCAACTACAATGAGCAGTTCTTC. The V and J genes are TRBV29-1 and TRBJ2-1; TRBD2 matches 13 bases. Germline V gene sequence: CDR1 SQVTM, CDR2 ANQGSEA. The CDR3 consists of 17 residues. The junction had 8 bases not matched to a gene; V was cut back by 3 bases and J by 3 bases.

This clone is a singleton in its sample. This chain connects TRBV28 to TRBJ2-1; 9 bases are a match to TRBD2. The CDR3 has 15 residues. Germline CDR1 reads MDHEN; CDR2 reads SYDVKM. The J segment lost 10 bases and the V segment lost 6 bases, leaving 13 bases of the junction unmatched. The CDR3 DNA reads TGTGCCAGCAGCTTTGTTTCCGTGACTAGCGGAGAGCAGTTCTTC. This gives the protein CASSFVSVTSGEQFF.

V is TRBV7-9 and J is TRBJ2-5, with TRBD1 matching over 9 bases. The better agreement between TRBJ2-7 and the DNA end casts doubt on the J call. CDR1 is SEHNR and CDR2 is FQNEAQ in the germline V gene (reference sequence). The CDR3 runs to 13 residues. CDR3 region: CASSPTGGGEQYF. The CDR3 DNA sequence: TGTGCCAGCAGCCCCACAGGGGGCGGCGAGCAGTACTTC.

This clone was detected only once. The V and J genes are TRBV6-1 and TRBJ2-1; 9 bases agree with TRBD2. V shed 8 bases, J shed 2 bases, and the junction held 7 bases outside the gene matches. The CDR3 is made up of 15 amino acids. Looked up from germline, CDR1 is MNHNS and CDR2 is SASEGT. The DNA of the CDR3 is TGTGCCAGCCAAGCAAGCGGGGGGACCTACAATGAGCAGTTCTTC. Translating it yields CASQASGGTYNEQFF.

The chain has TRBV5-1 and TRBJ1-3, with D uncertain. This CDR3 has 15 amino acids. CDR1 is SGHRS, CDR2 YFSETQ, per germline. V was clipped by 2 bases and J by 0 bases, with 9 bases between them. The CDR3 region is CASSLPSISGNTIYF. CDR3 coding DNA: TGCGCCAGCAGCTTACCGAGCATCTCTGGAAACACCATATATTTT. Using reference TRBV5-1 and TRBJ1-3 for the parts outside the CDR3, the full variable domain is KAGVTQTPRYLIKTRGQQVTLSCSPISGHRSVSWYQQTPGQGLQFLFEYFSETQRNKGNFPGRFSGRQFSNSRSEMNVSTLELGDSALYLCASSLPSISGNTIYFGEGSWLTVV.

The chain employs TRBV2 and TRBJ1-1; TRBD1 aligns across 8 bases. V trimming: 4 bases; J trimming: 6 bases; junction bases outside the gene matches: 7. Germline values: CDR1 SNHLY, CDR2 FYNNEI. This CDR3 contains 14 residues. CDR3: CASSGGQGGAEAFF. CDR3 DNA sequence: TGTGCCAGCAGTGGTGGACAGGGAGGGGCTGAAGCTTTCTTT.

This clone turned up a few times. V and J are TRBV7-2 and TRBJ1-2; TRBD1 aligns across 7 bases. This CDR3 comprises 15 residues. After removal of 3 bases from V and 5 bases from J, the junction contained 9 bases not matched to a gene. From germline, CDR1 is SGHTA and CDR2 FQGNSA. CDR3 in amino acids: CASSFDRARSYGYTF. In DNA, the CDR3 is TGTGCCAGCAGCTTCGACAGGGCCCGGTCTTATGGCTACACCTTC.

The gene calls are TRBV28 and TRBJ1-4; 9 bases match TRBD1. Germline V gives CDR1 MDHEN, CDR2 SYDVKM. Trimming removed 2 bases from V and 6 bases from J; junction bases left unmatched: 10. The CDR3 sequence is 17 residues long. This CDR3 is CASSLNYGQGLYEKLFF. CDR3 coding DNA: TGTGCCAGCAGTTTAAATTATGGACAGGGGCTCTATGAAAAACTGTTTTTT.

This clone is a singleton in its sample. This chain uses TRBV27 with TRBJ2-7; D unclear. Germline CDR1 is MNHEY and CDR2 is SMNVEV (reference sequence). This CDR3 has 10 residues. The V and J ends lost 0 bases and 12 bases respectively, with 6 bases between them. The CDR3 region is CASSLSIGYF. The CDR3 DNA reads TGTGCCAGCAGTTTATCGATCGGGTACTTC.

The J gene is TRBJ2-2, the V gene TRBV4-1, with 9 bases lining up with TRBD2. After removal of 1 base from V and 8 bases from J, the junction contained 23 bases not matched to a gene. The CDR3 has 21 residues. Germline lookup yields CDR1 MGHRA and CDR2 YSYEKL. The CDR3 DNA is TGCGCCAGCAGCCAAGTTCAACCGGGAGAGTTGGCGCGGGGGGGCCGTGGGGAGCTGTTTTTT. Protein: CASSQVQPGELARGGRGELFF.

This sequence joins TRBV30 and TRBJ1-4, with D possibly matching TRBD1 (5 bases). In germline, CDR1 is GTSNPN, CDR2 SVGIG (reference sequence). CDR3 length: 13 amino acids. Trimming pared 4 bases from V and 8 bases from J, leaving 14 bases between. The CDR3 coding sequence is TGTGCCTGGAAGGGGCCCCTTCGGGAAAAACTGTTTTTT. Its protein product is CAWKGPLREKLFF.

On this clone itself: Sequence at one end of the junction differs from germline and may be a read error. The chain recombines TRBV28 with TRBJ1-1; a possible D gene is TRBD1 (6 bases). CDR3 length equals 14 residues. The germline V gene has CDR1 MDHEN and CDR2 SYDVKM. CDR3 sequence: CASNIDRRNAEAFF. The DNA for the CDR3 is TGTGCCAGCAATATCGACAGGAGGAACGCTGAAGCTTTCTTT.